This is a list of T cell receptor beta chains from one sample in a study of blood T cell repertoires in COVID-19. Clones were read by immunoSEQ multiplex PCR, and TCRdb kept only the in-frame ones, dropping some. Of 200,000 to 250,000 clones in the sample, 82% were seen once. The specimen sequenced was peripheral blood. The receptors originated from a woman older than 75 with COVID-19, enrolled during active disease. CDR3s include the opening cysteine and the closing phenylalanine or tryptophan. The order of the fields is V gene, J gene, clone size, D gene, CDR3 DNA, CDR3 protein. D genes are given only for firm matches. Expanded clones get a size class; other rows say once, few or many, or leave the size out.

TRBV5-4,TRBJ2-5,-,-,TGTGCCAGCAGCTTGGTCAGCACAGATCAAGAGACCCAGTACTTC,CASSLVSTDQETQYF
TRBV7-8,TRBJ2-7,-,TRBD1,TGTGCCAGCAGCCCTGGGACAGGTTTGGGGGAGCAGTACTTC,CASSPGTGLGEQYF
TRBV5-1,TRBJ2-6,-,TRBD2,TGCGCCAGCAGCCCGGGGGGTGGGGCCAACGTCCTGACTTTC,CASSPGGGANVLTF
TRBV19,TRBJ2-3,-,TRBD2,TGTGCCAGTAGTATTGACAAATTCTCCGGGACTAGCGGGGGACTGGATACGCAGTATTTT,CASSIDKFSGTSGGLDTQYF
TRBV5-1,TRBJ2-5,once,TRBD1,TGCGCCAGCAGCTCCCAGGACAGGCGAGAGACCCAGTACTTC,CASSSQDRRETQYF
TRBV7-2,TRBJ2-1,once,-,TGTGCCAGCAGCTTAACCCCGGGGTCCTACAATGAGCAGTTCTTC,CASSLTPGSYNEQFF
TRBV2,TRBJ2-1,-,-,TGTGCCAGCACAGCGCGCGCCACGGCTCCCGATGAGCAGTTCTTC,CASTARATAPDEQFF
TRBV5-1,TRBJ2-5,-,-,TGCGCCATCGCGGACTGGTCGGAGACCCAGTACTTC,CAIADWSETQYF
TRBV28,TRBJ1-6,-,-,TGTGCCAGCAGTTCCCCTCATACCGGGGGTTTAGATTCACCCCTCCACTTT,CASSSPHTGGLDSPLHF
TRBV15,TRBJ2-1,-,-,TGTGCCACCAGCAGACGAGGTAGTGAGCAGTTCTTC,CATSRRGSEQFF
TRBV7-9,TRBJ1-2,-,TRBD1,TGTGCCAGCAGCCAGACAGGGGCGAAAATTGGCTACACCTTC,CASSQTGAKIGYTF
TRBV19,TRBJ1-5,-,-,TGTGCCAGTAGTCCACGACCAGCGGGCCTGGGTATGGGGTGGCCGAGTTTT,CASSPRPAGLGMGWPSF
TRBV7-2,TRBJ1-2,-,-,TGTGCCAGCAGCCCAAGACAGGCGATCTATGGCTACACCTTC,CASSPRQAIYGYTF
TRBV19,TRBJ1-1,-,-,TGTGCCAGTACCCCCGGAGGGAGGAACACTGAAGCTTTCTTT,CASTPGGRNTEAFF
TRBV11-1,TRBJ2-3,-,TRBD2,TGTGCCAGCAGCCAGCCGGGACTAGCGGTCGTCACGCAGTATTTT,CASSQPGLAVVTQYF
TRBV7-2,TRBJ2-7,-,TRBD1,TGTGCCAGCAGCCTTTCCGGGACAGGCCCCTCCGAGCAGTACTTC,CASSLSGTGPSEQYF
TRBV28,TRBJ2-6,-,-,TGTGCCGCCTCCAGGGGGGCTACTGGGGCCAACGTCCTGACTTTC,CAASRGATGANVLTF
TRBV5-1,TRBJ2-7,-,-,TGCGCCAGCAGCGCAGCCGACACCTACGAGCAGTACTTC,CASSAADTYEQYF
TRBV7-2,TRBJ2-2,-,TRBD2,TGTGCCAGCAGCAGGCGGGGGGGCCAGAACACCGGGGAGCTGTTTTTT,CASSRRGGQNTGELFF
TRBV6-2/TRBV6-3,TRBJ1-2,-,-,TGTGCCAGCAGTCTCGACAGCAGCTATGGCTACACCTTC,CASSLDSSYGYTF
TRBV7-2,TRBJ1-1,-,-,TGTGCCAGCAGCTTAGGCTCCCAAACAAACACTGAAGCTTTCTTT,CASSLGSQTNTEAFF
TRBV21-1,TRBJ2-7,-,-,TGTGCCAGCAGCAAAGCCCCTCCCTCCTATCCAGGGGACGAGCAGTACTTC,CASSKAPPSYPGDEQYF
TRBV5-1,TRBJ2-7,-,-,TGCGCCAGCAGCTTAGGAGGAATCCCTGAGCAGTACTTC,CASSLGGIPEQYF
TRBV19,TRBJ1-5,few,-,TGTGCCAGTAGCAAGAATGGGCAGGGGCTGAGCAATCAGCCCCAGCATTTT,CASSKNGQGLSNQPQHF
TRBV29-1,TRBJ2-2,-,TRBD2,TGCAGCGTGGGGGAGGGATACGGGGAGCTGTTTTTT,CSVGEGYGELFF
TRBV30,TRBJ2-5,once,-,TGTGCCTGGAGTGCAAATGTTCAAGAGACCCAGTACTTC,CAWSANVQETQYF
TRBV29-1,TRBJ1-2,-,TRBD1,TGCAGCGTTAAACCCCGAGACAGGGGGGGCTACACCTTC,CSVKPRDRGGYTF
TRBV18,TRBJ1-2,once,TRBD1,TGTGCCAGCTCAGATCGCCTAGGGGGCAATTGGGATGGCTACACCTTC,CASSDRLGGNWDGYTF
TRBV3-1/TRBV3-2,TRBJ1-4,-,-,TGTGCCAGCAGTCCTCAGGGGCGGGCCAGTAATGAAAAACTGTTTTTT,CASSPQGRASNEKLFF
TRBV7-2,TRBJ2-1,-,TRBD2,TGTGCCAGCAGCTTAGTTTTGATGGGGACTAGCGGGCCAACCGAGCAGTTCTTC,CASSLVLMGTSGPTEQFF
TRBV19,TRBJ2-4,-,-,TGTGCCAGTAGTACCTCATTGCAGGGGCTAGCCAAAAACATTCAGTACTTC,CASSTSLQGLAKNIQYF
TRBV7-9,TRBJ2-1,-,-,TGTGCCAGCAGCTTAGCGTTATTACAAAATGAGCAGTTCTTC,CASSLALLQNEQFF
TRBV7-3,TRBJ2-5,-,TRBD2,TGTGCCAGCAGCTTAGCGGGAGCCCCCCAAGAGACCCAGTACTTC,CASSLAGAPQETQYF
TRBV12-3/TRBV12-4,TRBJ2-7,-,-,TGTGCCAGCAGTTTATTTAACGAGCAGTACTTC,CASSLFNEQYF
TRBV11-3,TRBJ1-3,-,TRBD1,TGTGCCAGCAGCTTAGGAGGGACAGAGCCTGGAAACACCATATATTTT,CASSLGGTEPGNTIYF
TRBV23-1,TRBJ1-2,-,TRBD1,TGCGCCAGCAGTTCACAGGGGGCATTAATTGGCTACACCTTC,CASSSQGALIGYTF
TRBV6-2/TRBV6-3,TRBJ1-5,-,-,TGTGCCAGCAGTTACGGGGCACAGCCCCAGCATTTT,CASSYGAQPQHF
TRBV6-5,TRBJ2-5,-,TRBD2,TGTGCCAGCAGACGCTCTAGCGGACAAGAGACCCAGTACTTC,CASRRSSGQETQYF
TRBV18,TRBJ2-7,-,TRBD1,TGTGCCAGCTCACTGGTACAGGGGGACGAGCAGTACTTC,CASSLVQGDEQYF
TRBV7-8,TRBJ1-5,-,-,TGTGCCAGCAGCTTAGGACAGTATCAGCCCCAGCATTTT,CASSLGQYQPQHF
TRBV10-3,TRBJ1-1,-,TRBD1,TGTGCCATCAGTGGGACAGGGACGAACACTGAAGCTTTCTTT,CAISGTGTNTEAFF
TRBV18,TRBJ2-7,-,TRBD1,TGTGCCAGCTCCGAGGGGACAGGGGGCTACGAGCAGTACTTC,CASSEGTGGYEQYF